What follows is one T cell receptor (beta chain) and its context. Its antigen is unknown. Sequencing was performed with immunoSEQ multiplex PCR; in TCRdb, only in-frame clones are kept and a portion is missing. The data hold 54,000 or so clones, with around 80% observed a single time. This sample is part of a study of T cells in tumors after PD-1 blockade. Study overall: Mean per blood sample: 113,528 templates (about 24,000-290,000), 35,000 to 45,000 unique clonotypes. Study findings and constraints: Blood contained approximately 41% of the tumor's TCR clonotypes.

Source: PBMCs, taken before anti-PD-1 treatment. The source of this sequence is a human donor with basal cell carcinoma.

CDR3 bases: TGCAGTGCCCGAGGCGTTGGTGAGCAGTTCTTC. It yields the protein CSARGVGEQFF. The chain couples TRBV20-1 to TRBJ2-1, with D unresolved. The CDR3 has 11 amino acids. V dropped 6 bases and J dropped 9 bases, with 12 bases sitting between them. Germline CDR1 is DFQATT and CDR2 is SNEGSKA (reference sequence).